This T cell receptor beta chain was observed in a study of cytomegalovirus exposure and HLA in healthy donors. This clone has only a few counts. What it recognizes is unknown. The study ran its PCR with 60 Vbeta and 13 Jbeta primers. This table comes from immunoSEQ multiplex PCR, and its TCRdb copy is limited to in-frame clones, with some not included. The table lists 150,000 to 200,000 clones, just over 75% of them singletons. The study, taken as a whole, reports: Previously analyzed data showed that most TCR beta V segments were productive at a frequency of about 87% or about 30%.

The V and J ends lost 9 bases and 5 bases, in that order; junction bases with no gene match: 9. Germline CDR1 MDHEN, CDR2 SYDVKM. The CDR3 runs to 13 residues. The sample comprised PBMCs. The chain couples TRBV28 to TRBJ1-2; TRBD1 agrees at 7 bases. This clonotype originated in a woman in her twenties or thirties in good health and CMV-seropositive. The CDR3 loop reads CASEDRVGYGYTF. Written as DNA, the CDR3 is TGTGCCAGTGAAGACAGGGTAGGGTATGGCTACACCTTC.